Below are 29 T cell receptor beta chains sequenced from a single sample in a study of blood T cell repertoires in COVID-19. Sequencing used immunoSEQ multiplex PCR; TCRdb keeps in-frame clones, though not all of them. The data show fewer than 500,000 clones, 70% to 90% seen once. Sequencing was carried out using PBMCs or T cells enriched from blood (not recorded which). The origin of the receptors is a woman in her twenties or thirties with acute COVID-19.

V gene TRBV12-3 or TRBV12-4 combines with J gene TRBJ1-2; 10 nucleotides match TRBD1. This CDR3 has 13 residues. Trimming removed 6 bases from V and 8 bases from J; junction bases left unmatched: 6. The DNA of the CDR3 is TGTGCCAGCAGCCAGGGACAGGGGACAGGCTACACCTTC. This sequence encodes CASSQGQGTGYTF.

This clone turned up a few times. The same CDR3 is also encoded by other DNA sequences in this sample. The rearrangement joins TRBV18 to TRBJ2-7; perhaps TRBD2 as D (7 bases). The ends were cut back, 2 bases at V and 3 bases at J, with 8 bases in the middle. Germline CDR1 is KGHSH and CDR2 is LQKENI. The CDR3 runs to 13 residues. The CDR3 loop is CASSPRGGYEQYF. In DNA form, the CDR3 reads TGTGCCAGCTCACCAAGGGGGGGCTACGAGCAGTACTTC. The full variable domain, in which reference TRBV18 and TRBJ2-7 provide the parts outside the CDR3, is NAGVMQNPRHLVRRRGQEARLRCSPMKGHSHVYWYRQLPEEGLKFMVYLQKENIIDESGMPKERFSAEFPKEGPSILRIQQVVRGDSAAYFCASSPRGGYEQYFGPGTRLTVT.

The chain is built from TRBV7-2 and TRBJ2-3; the D gene is possibly TRBD1 (5 bases). The CDR3 length is 15 residues. V was shortened by 2 bases and J by 2 bases, with 11 bases between the two germline ends. Germline-derived CDR1 and CDR2 are SGHTA and FQGNSA. CDR3 DNA: TGTGCCAGCAGCTTATCTCAGGGATTCACAGATACGCAGTATTTT. Translation: CASSLSQGFTDTQYF. Supplemented by reference TRBV7-2 and TRBJ2-3, the full variable domain reads GAGVSQSPSNKVTEKGKDVELRCDPISGHTALYWYRQSLGQGLEFLIYFQGNSAPDKSGLPSDRFSAERTGGSVSTLTIQRTQQEDSAVYLCASSLSQGFTDTQYFGPGTRLTVL.

V usage is TRBV7-8 and J usage is TRBJ1-5, with TRBD1 matching 9 bases. J was trimmed by 3 bases and V by 1 base; bases with no gene match: 1. CDR1 is SGHVS, CDR2 FQNEAQ, per germline. The CDR3 is 15 amino acids. For the CDR3, the DNA is TGTGCCAGCAGCTTAGACAGGGGGCCCAATCAGCCCCAGCATTTT. This encodes CASSLDRGPNQPQHF.

The chain uses TRBV18 and TRBJ2-3; 11 bases fit TRBD1. Germline V lookup: CDR1 KGHSH, CDR2 LQKENI. With V trimmed by 5 bases and J by 5 bases, 6 bases remained unmatched. The CDR3 is 15 amino acids. This chain's CDR3 is CASSSGTGGGDTQYF. CDR3 coding DNA: TGTGCCAGCTCATCCGGGACAGGGGGAGGAGATACGCAGTATTTT.

With regard to this clone: Additional DNA sequences in this sample encode the identical CDR3. The rearrangement uses TRBV20-1 and TRBJ1-2, with D perhaps matching TRBD1 (6 bases). Between the trimmed V and J ends, which lost 3 bases and 4 bases, there was a span of 6 bases. CDR1 is DFQATT and CDR2 is SNEGSKA in the germline V gene (reference sequence). This CDR3 comprises 11 residues. This chain's CDR3 is CSARTGYGYTF. The CDR3 DNA reads as TGCAGTGCTAGGACAGGCTATGGCTACACCTTC.

The chain is built from TRBV29-1 and TRBJ2-2; D is undetermined. This CDR3 has 16 amino acids. V dropped 1 base and J dropped 6 bases, with 18 bases sitting between them. Germline CDR1 and CDR2: SQVTM and ANQGSEA. CDR3 loop: CSVEGLSPSRAGELFF. The CDR3 nucleotides are TGCAGCGTTGAAGGCTTGTCACCCTCCCGGGCCGGGGAGCTGTTTTTT.

V gene TRBV7-6 combines with J gene TRBJ1-6, with 7 bases matching TRBD1. Germline V CDR1 and CDR2: SGHVS, FNYEAQ. The J segment lost 5 bases and the V segment lost 2 bases, leaving 3 bases of the junction unmatched. The CDR3 length is 15 residues. The CDR3, as DNA: TGTGCCAGCAGCTTAAGGGGGCAGAATAATTCACCCCTCCACTTT. Translation: CASSLRGQNNSPLHF.

The rearrangement uses TRBV5-1 and TRBJ2-2, with 8 bases fitting TRBD1. Trimming at V came to 4 bases and at J to 1 base, leaving 3 bases not matched to a gene. The V gene's germline CDR1 is SGHRS and CDR2 YFSETQ. The CDR3 covers 15 residues. Here the CDR3 reads CASSPGTGNTGELFF. In DNA form, the CDR3 reads TGCGCCAGCAGCCCCGGGACAGGGAACACCGGGGAGCTGTTTTTT. The whole variable domain, remainder taken from reference TRBV5-1 and TRBJ2-2, is KAGVTQTPRYLIKTRGQQVTLSCSPISGHRSVSWYQQTPGQGLQFLFEYFSETQRNKGNFPGRFSGRQFSNSRSEMNVSTLELGDSALYLCASSPGTGNTGELFFGEGSRLTVL.

The rearrangement uses TRBV10-1 and TRBJ2-5; D may be TRBD1 (5 bases). Trimming pared 1 base from V and 5 bases from J, leaving 14 bases between. The CDR3 runs 15 residues. Per germline, CDR1 WNHNN and CDR2 SYGVQD (reference sequence). CDR3 region: CASSEFRAQGETQYF. In DNA, the CDR3 is TGCGCCAGCAGTGAGTTCAGGGCCCAGGGCGAGACCCAGTACTTC.

The chain joins TRBV18 to TRBJ2-7; D is possibly TRBD1 (6 bases). The V end lost 0 bases, the J end lost 2 bases, and 11 bases lay between the germline ends. The CDR3 spans 15 residues. The germline V gene encodes CDR1 KGHSH and CDR2 LQKENI. This CDR3 reads CASSPPTGSAYEQYF. Written as DNA, the CDR3 is TGTGCCAGCTCACCACCGACAGGATCGGCCTACGAGCAGTACTTC.

This sequence joins TRBV23-1 and TRBJ1-5; 8 bases fit TRBD1. TRBV23-1 is filed as an ORF, its function uncertain. J lost 9 bases, V lost 4 bases, and 14 bases had no gene match. The CDR3 has 16 residues. The CDR3, as DNA: TGCGCCAGCAGTCCCATCCCACGGACAGGGAGGAGGCCCCAGCATTTT. Translating it yields CASSPIPRTGRRPQHF.

The chain couples TRBV4-1 to TRBJ1-1, with D tentatively TRBD1 (5 bases). CDR1 is MGHRA and CDR2 is YSYEKL in the germline V gene. V dropped 4 bases and J dropped 3 bases, with 9 bases sitting between them. There are 13 residues in the CDR3. The CDR3 spells CASSPAGHTEAFF. The CDR3 bases are TGCGCCAGCAGCCCGGCGGGGCACACTGAAGCTTTCTTT.

The gene calls are TRBV4-1 and TRBJ1-2; possibly TRBD1 for D (5 bases). V lost 0 bases and J lost 8, with 22 bases in between. The CDR3 is 17 residues long. The V gene's germline CDR1 is MGHRA and CDR2 YSYEKL. The CDR3 nucleotides are TGCGCCAGCAGCCAAGATGAGGAGACAGCTGTCTTTGGCGGCTACACCTTC. Protein: CASSQDEETAVFGGYTF.

This chain joins TRBV24-1 and TRBJ2-1, with D perhaps matching TRBD2 (6 bases). Germline CDR1 reads KGHDR; CDR2 reads SFDVKD. Trimming pared 3 bases from V and 9 bases from J, leaving 17 bases between. This CDR3 has 15 amino acids. As DNA, the CDR3 is TGTGCCACCAGTGATCAGCAACGGGGGTTGGGTGAGCAGTTCTTC. This gives the protein CATSDQQRGLGEQFF.

The chain has TRBV15 and TRBJ1-2; perhaps TRBD1 as D (6 bases). This CDR3 comprises 15 residues. V was shortened by 4 bases and J by 3 bases, with 15 bases between the two germline ends. The germline gives CDR1 LNHNV, CDR2 YYDKDF (reference sequence). The CDR3 nucleotides read TGTGCCACCAGCAATCGGGGGGCAAGTCACTATGGCTACACCTTC. Protein: CATSNRGASHYGYTF.

CDR3 sequence: CASRDRGLGNQPQHF. CDR3 nucleotides: TGTGCCAGCAGAGACAGGGGGCTGGGCAATCAGCCCCAGCATTTT. The rearrangement uses TRBV6-5 and TRBJ1-5; 10 bases match TRBD1. Trimming removed 6 bases from V and 2 bases from J; junction bases left unmatched: 4. The CDR3 consists of 15 residues. Per the germline V gene, CDR1 is MNHEY and CDR2 is SVGAGI.

J is TRBJ2-7 and V is TRBV19; TRBD2 is a possible D gene (6 bases). With 3 bases removed from V and 1 base from J, the gap between germline ends came to 13 bases. The CDR3 has 15 residues. The germline gives CDR1 LNHDA, CDR2 SQIVND (reference sequence). CDR3 DNA sequence: TGTGCCAGTAGTATTCGGGTCGGGGGATCCTACGAGCAGTACTTC. It specifies CASSIRVGGSYEQYF.

The chain combines TRBV7-8 with TRBJ2-3, with 7 bases lining up with TRBD2. The CDR3 runs to 15 residues. The V segment lost 5 bases and the J segment 3 bases; nucleotides outside the gene matches: 8. The germline V gene has CDR1 SGHVS and CDR2 FQNEAQ. The CDR3 reads CASSPTGGSTDTQYF. DNA of the CDR3: TGTGCCAGCAGCCCCACGGGGGGTTCAACAGATACGCAGTATTTT. The whole variable domain, remainder taken from reference TRBV7-8 and TRBJ2-3, is GAGVSQSPRYKVAKRGQDVALRCDPISGHVSLFWYQQALGQGPEFLTYFQNEAQLDKSGLPSDRFFAERPEGSVSTLKIQRTQQEDSAVYLCASSPTGGSTDTQYFGPGTRLTVL.

This clone was detected a few times. The chain carries TRBV30 and TRBJ1-5; D possibly corresponds to TRBD1 (6 bases). Germline V gene data show CDR1 as GTSNPN and CDR2 as SVGIG (reference sequence). The CDR3 covers 13 residues. V was clipped by 1 base and J by 2 bases, with 6 bases between them. The CDR3 is CAWSEGGNQPQHF. CDR3 sequence (DNA): TGTGCCTGGAGTGAGGGGGGCAATCAGCCCCAGCATTTT.

V and J are TRBV6-2 or TRBV6-3 and TRBJ1-5, with D possibly being TRBD1 (5 bases). The CDR3 runs 16 residues. V lost 6 bases to trimming and J lost 6 bases, with 21 bases between them. Germline V lookup: CDR1 MNHEY, CDR2 SVGEGT. CDR3 coding DNA: TGTGCCAGCAGCGGGGCTGCTCCGGAGCGCGGTCAGCCCCAGCATTTT. Its translation: CASSGAAPERGQPQHF.

The chain links TRBV3-1 (or the pseudogene TRBV3-2) to TRBJ2-7; 12 bases agree with TRBD2. With 6 bases clipped from V and 3 bases from J, the junction kept 3 bases outside the gene matches. The CDR3 has 14 residues. Germline-derived CDR1 and CDR2 are LGHDT and YNNKEL (reference sequence). The CDR3, as DNA: TGTGCCAGCAGTCCGACTAGCGGGGGCTACGAGCAGTACTTC. Its translation: CASSPTSGGYEQYF.

This sequence joins TRBV19 and TRBJ2-2; D is ambiguous. V lost 4 bases to trimming and J lost 5 bases, with 11 bases between them. The CDR3 contains 14 residues. Germline V gives CDR1 LNHDA, CDR2 SQIVND (reference sequence). The CDR3 protein is CASSSPESTGELFF. The DNA of the CDR3 is TGTGCCAGTAGTAGCCCGGAGAGTACCGGGGAGCTGTTTTTT.

The V and J genes are TRBV25-1 and TRBJ1-1; 7 bases line up with TRBD1. The CDR3 is 11 amino acids. V dropped 10 bases and J dropped 8; count of bases not matched to a gene: 7. The germline V gene has CDR1 MGHDK and CDR2 SYGVNS. CDR3: CATKTGKEAFF. CDR3 bases: TGTGCCACCAAGACAGGGAAAGAAGCTTTCTTT.

V gene TRBV9 combines with J gene TRBJ2-7, with TRBD1 matching 8 bases. V lost 3 bases and J lost 3; bases outside the gene matches: 5. The germline CDR1 and CDR2 sequences are SGDLS and YYNGEE. The CDR3 totals 14 residues. The CDR3 loop is CASSAGTGDYEQYF. The DNA of the CDR3 is TGTGCCAGCAGCGCCGGGACAGGAGACTACGAGCAGTACTTC.

The V call is TRBV24-1, the J call TRBJ2-1; 9 bases align to TRBD2. The V gene end was trimmed by 2 bases and the J gene end by 5 bases; junction bases not matched to a gene: 9. CDR1 and CDR2 (germline): KGHDR, SFDVKD. The CDR3 has 17 residues. CDR3 sequence: CATSDSRTSALHNEQFF. The CDR3, as DNA: TGTGCCACCAGTGATTCAAGGACTAGCGCTCTACACAATGAGCAGTTCTTC.

The genes are TRBV7-9 and TRBJ1-1; no definite D call. The CDR3 consists of 13 residues. CDR1 SEHNR and CDR2 FQNEAQ come from the germline V gene (reference sequence). V gave up 1 base and J gave up 4 bases, with 7 bases separating them. The CDR3 bases are TGTGCCAGCAGCTTAGTTCTCAGCACTGAAGCTTTCTTT. Its translation is CASSLVLSTEAFF.

This clone has just a few counts. The chain uses TRBV27 and TRBJ2-7; 7 bases are shared with TRBD1. The CDR3 has 13 residues. Germline trimming cut 6 bases from V and 4 bases from J; bases unmatched to any gene: 6. Germline V lookup: CDR1 MNHEY, CDR2 SMNVEV (reference sequence). Written as DNA, the CDR3 is TGTGCCAGCAGACAAGGGACAGCATACGAGCAGTACTTC. This gives the protein CASRQGTAYEQYF.

The CDR3 reads CASQFRTGGNEQFF. The CDR3 nucleotides are TGTGCCAGCCAGTTTCGGACAGGGGGGAATGAGCAGTTCTTC. The gene calls are TRBV27 and TRBJ2-1; TRBD1 aligns across 10 bases. CDR1 MNHEY and CDR2 SMNVEV come from the germline V gene (reference sequence). V gave up 8 bases and J gave up 7 bases; unmatched junction bases: 8. The CDR3 has 14 residues.